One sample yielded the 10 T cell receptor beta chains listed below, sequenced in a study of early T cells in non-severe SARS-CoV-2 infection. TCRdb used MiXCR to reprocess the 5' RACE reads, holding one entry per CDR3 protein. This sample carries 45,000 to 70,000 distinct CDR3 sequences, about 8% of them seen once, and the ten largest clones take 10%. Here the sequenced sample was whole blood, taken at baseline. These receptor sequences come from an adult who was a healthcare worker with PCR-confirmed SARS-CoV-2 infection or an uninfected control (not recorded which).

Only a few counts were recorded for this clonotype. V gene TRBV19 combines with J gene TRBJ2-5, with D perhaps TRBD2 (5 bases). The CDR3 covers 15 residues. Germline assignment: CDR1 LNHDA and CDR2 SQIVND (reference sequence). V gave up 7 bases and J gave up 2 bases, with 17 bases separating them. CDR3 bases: TGTGCCAGTATGCTAAGAAGCGGCCTGCAAGAGACCCAGTACTTC. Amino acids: CASMLRSGLQETQYF.

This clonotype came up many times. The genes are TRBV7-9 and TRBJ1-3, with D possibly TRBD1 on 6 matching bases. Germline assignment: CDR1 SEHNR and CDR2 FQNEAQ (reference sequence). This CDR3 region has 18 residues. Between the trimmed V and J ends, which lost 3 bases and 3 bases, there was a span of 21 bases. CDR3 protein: CASSFQPTGVFYGNTIYF. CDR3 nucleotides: TGTGCCAGCAGCTTCCAGCCGACAGGAGTATTCTATGGAAACACCATATATTTT.

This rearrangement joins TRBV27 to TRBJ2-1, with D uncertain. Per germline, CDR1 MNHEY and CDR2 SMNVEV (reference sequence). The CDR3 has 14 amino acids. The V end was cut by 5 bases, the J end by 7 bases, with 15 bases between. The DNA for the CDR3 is TGTGCCAGCAGTCCCCTCTTAGGTGGTAATGAGCAGTTCTTC. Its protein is CASSPLLGGNEQFF.

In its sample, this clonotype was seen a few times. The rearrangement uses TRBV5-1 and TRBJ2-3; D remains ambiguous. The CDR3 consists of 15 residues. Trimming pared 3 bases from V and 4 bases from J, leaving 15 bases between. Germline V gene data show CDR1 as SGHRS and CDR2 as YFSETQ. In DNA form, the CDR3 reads TGCGCCAGCAGCTCCCAAGGATTAGGCCCAGATACGCAGTATTTT. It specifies CASSSQGLGPDTQYF.

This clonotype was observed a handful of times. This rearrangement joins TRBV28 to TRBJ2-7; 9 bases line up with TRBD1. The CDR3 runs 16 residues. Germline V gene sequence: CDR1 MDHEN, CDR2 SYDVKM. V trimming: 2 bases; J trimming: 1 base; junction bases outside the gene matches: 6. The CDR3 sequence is CASSLTGTGRSYEQYF. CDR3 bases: TGTGCCAGCAGTTTAACCGGGACAGGGAGGTCCTACGAGCAGTACTTC.

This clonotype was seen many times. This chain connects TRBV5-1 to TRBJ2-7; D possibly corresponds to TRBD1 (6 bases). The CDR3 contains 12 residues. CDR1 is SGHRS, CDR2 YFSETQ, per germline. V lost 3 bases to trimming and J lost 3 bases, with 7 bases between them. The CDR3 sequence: CASSWDNYEQYF. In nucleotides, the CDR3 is TGCGCCAGCAGCTGGGACAACTACGAGCAGTACTTC. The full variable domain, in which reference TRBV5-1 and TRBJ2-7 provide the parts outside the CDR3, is KAGVTQTPRYLIKTRGQQVTLSCSPISGHRSVSWYQQTPGQGLQFLFEYFSETQRNKGNFPGRFSGRQFSNSRSEMNVSTLELGDSALYLCASSWDNYEQYFGPGTRLTVT.

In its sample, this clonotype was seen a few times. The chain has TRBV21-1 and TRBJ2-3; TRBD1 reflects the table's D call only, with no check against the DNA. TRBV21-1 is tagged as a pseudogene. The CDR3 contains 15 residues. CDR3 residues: CASREDRVNTDTQYF. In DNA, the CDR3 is TGTGCCAGCAGAGAGGACAGGGTAAACACAGATACGCAGTATTTT.

CDR3 bases: TGTGCCAGCAGGACCGGACAGGGGGATTCCTACGAGCAGTACTTC. Translation gives CASRTGQGDSYEQYF. The chain links TRBV6-2 or TRBV6-3 to TRBJ2-7; 10 bases line up with TRBD1. CDR3 length: 15 residues. Germline assignment: CDR1 MNHEY and CDR2 SVGEGT. J gave up 1 base and V 6 bases, and 6 bases lay outside the gene matches.

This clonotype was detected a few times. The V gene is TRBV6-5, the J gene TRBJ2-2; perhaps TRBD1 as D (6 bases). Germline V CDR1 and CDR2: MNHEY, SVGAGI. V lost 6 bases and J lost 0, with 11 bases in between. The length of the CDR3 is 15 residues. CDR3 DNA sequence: TGTGCCAGCAGCCGATGGACAGCGAACACCGGGGAGCTGTTTTTT. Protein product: CASSRWTANTGELFF.

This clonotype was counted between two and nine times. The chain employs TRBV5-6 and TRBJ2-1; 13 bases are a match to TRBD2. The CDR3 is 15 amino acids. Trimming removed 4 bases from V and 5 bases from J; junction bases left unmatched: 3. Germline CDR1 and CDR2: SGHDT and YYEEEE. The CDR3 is CASSPLAGGDNEQFF. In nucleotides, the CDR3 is TGTGCCAGCAGCCCACTAGCGGGAGGGGACAATGAGCAGTTCTTC.